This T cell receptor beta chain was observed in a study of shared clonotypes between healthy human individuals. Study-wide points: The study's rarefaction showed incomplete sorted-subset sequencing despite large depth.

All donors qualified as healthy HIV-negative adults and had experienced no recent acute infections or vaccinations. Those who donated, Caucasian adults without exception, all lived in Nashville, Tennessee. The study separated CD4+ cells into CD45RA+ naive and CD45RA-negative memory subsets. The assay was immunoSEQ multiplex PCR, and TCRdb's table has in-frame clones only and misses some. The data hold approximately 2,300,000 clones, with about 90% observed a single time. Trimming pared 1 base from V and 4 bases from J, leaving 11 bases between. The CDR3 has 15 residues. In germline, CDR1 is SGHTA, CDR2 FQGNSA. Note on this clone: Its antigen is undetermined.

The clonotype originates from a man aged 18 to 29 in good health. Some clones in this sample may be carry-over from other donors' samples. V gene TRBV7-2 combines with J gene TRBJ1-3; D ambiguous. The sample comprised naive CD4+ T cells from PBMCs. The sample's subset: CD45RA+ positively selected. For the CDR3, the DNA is TGTGCCAGCAGCTTAGACGTTGGCAGAGGAAACACCATATATTTT. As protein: CASSLDVGRGNTIYF.